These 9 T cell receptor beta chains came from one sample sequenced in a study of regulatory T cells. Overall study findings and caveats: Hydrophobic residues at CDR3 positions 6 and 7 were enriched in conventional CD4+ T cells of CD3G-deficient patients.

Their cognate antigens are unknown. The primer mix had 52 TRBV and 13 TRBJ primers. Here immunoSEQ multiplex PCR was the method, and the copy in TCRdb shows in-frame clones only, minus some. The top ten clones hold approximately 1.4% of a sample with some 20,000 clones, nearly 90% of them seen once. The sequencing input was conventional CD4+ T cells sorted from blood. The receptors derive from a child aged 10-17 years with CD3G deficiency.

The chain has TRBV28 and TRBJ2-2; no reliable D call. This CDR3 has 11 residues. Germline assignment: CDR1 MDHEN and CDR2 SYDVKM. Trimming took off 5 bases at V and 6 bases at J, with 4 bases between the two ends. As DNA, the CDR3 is TGTGCCAGCAGTCGGTCCGGGGAGCTGTTTTTT. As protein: CASSRSGELFF.

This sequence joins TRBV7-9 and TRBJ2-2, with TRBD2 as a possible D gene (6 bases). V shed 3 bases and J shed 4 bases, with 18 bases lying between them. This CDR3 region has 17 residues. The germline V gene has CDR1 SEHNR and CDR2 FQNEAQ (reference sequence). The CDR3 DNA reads TGTGCCAGCAGCTTTCCCTTCGGGGGAGCAGGCACCGGGGAGCTGTTTTTT. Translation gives CASSFPFGGAGTGELFF.

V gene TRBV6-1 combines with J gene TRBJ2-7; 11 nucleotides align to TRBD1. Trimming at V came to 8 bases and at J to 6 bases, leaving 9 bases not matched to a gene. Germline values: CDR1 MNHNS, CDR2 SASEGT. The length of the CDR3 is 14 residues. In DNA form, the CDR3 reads TGTGCCAGCTCCTTTTCGGGGACAGGGGGCGAGCAGTACTTC. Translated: CASSFSGTGGEQYF.

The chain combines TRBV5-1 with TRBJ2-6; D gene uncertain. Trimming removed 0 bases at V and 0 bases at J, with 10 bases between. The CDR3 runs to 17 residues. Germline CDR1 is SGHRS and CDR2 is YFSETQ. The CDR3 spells CASSLDGGDSGANVLTF. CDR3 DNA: TGCGCCAGCAGCTTGGATGGCGGCGACTCTGGGGCCAACGTCCTGACTTTC. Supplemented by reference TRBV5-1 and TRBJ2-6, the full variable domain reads KAGVTQTPRYLIKTRGQQVTLSCSPISGHRSVSWYQQTPGQGLQFLFEYFSETQRNKGNFPGRFSGRQFSNSRSEMNVSTLELGDSALYLCASSLDGGDSGANVLTFGAGSRLTVL.

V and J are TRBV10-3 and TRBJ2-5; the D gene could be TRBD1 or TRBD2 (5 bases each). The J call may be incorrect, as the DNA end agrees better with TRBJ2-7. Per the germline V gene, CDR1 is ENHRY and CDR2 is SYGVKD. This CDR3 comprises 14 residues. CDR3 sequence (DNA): TGTGCCACCGGACGGCAATCAGGGAGCTACGAGCAGTACTTC. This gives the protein CATGRQSGSYEQYF.

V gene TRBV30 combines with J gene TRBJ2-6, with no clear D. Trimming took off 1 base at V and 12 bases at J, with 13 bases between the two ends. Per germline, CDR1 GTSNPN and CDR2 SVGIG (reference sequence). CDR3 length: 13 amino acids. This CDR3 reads CAWSEGRRSVLTF. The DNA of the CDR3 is TGTGCCTGGAGTGAGGGCAGAAGGAGCGTCCTGACTTTC.

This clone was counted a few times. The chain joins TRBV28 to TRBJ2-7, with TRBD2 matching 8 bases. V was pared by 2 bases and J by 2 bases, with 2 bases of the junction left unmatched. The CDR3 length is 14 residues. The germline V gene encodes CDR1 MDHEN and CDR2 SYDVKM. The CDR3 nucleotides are TGTGCCAGCAGTTTAGCGGGAGGTACCTACGAGCAGTACTTC. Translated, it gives CASSLAGGTYEQYF. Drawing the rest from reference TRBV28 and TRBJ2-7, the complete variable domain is DVKVTQSSRYLVKRTGEKVFLECVQDMDHENMFWYRQDPGLGLRLIYFSYDVKMKEKGDIPEGYSVSREKKERFSLILESASTNQTSMYLCASSLAGGTYEQYFGPGTRLTVT.

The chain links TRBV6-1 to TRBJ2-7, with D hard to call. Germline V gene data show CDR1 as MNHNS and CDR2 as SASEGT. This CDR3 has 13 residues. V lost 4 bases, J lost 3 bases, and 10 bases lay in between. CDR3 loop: CASSVDTGYEQYF. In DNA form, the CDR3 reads TGTGCCAGCAGTGTTGACACGGGCTACGAGCAGTACTTC.

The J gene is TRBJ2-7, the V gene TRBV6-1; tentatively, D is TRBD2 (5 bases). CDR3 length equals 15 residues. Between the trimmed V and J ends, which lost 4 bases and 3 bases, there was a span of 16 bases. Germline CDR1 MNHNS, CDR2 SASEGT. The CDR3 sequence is CASSAPRSGVYEQYF. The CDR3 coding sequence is TGTGCCAGCAGTGCCCCGCGGTCCGGGGTCTACGAGCAGTACTTC.